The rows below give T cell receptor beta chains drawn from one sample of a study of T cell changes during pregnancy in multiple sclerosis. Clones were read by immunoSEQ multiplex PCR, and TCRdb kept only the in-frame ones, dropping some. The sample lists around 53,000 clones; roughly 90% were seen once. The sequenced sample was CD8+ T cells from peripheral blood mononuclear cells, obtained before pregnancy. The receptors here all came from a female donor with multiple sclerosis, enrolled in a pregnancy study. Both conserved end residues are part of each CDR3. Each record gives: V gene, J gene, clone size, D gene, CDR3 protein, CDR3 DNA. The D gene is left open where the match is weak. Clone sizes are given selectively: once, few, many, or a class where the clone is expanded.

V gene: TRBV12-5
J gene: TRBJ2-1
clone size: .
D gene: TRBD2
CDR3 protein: CASGPTSGGGNEQFF
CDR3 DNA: TGTGCTAGTGGCCCGACTAGCGGGGGGGGAAATGAGCAGTTCTTC

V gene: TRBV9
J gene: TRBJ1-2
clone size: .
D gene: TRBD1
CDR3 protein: CASSVAPGQGATTPPANLNYGYTF
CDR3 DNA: TGTGCCAGCAGCGTAGCCCCCGGACAGGGGGCTACCACTCCACCTGCAAACCTTAACTATGGCTACACCTTC

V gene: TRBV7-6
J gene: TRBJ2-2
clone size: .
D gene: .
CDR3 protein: CASSLVPGAEDGELFF
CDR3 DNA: TGTGCCAGCAGCTTAGTCCCAGGGGCGGAGGACGGGGAGCTGTTTTTT

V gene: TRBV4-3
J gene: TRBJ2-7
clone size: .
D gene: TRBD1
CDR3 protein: CASSGGQGAREQYF
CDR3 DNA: TGCGCCAGCAGCGGGGGACAGGGGGCGCGGGAGCAGTACTTC

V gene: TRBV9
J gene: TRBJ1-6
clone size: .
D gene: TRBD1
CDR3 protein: CASSASGQANSPLHF
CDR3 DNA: TGTGCCAGCAGCGCCTCGGGACAGGCGAATTCACCCCTCCACTTT

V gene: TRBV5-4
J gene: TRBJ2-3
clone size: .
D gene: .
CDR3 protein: CASSSLLRADTQYF
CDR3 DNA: TGTGCCAGCAGCTCTCTCCTCCGGGCAGATACGCAGTATTTT

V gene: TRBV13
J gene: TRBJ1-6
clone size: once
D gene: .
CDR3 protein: CASSPGRSPLHF
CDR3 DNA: TGTGCCAGCAGCCCAGGGCGTTCACCCCTCCACTTT

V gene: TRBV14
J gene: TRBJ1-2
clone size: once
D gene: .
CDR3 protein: CASSTPRGSYGYTF
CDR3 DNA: TGTGCCAGCAGCACCCCCCGGGGGTCTTATGGCTACACCTTC

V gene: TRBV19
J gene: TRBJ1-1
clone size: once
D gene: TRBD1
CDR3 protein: CASSFGTAIMNTEAFF
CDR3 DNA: TGTGCCAGTAGTTTCGGGACAGCTATCATGAACACTGAAGCTTTCTTT

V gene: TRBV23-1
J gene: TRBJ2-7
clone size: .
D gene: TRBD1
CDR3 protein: CASSQSCQTGRVYEQYF
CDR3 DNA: TGCGCCAGCAGTCAATCGTGTCAGACAGGGCGCGTGTACGAGCAGTACTTC

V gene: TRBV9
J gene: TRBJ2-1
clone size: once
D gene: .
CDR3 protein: CASSGLTGLDEQFF
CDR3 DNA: TGTGCCAGCAGCGGCCTTACAGGGCTCGATGAGCAGTTCTTC

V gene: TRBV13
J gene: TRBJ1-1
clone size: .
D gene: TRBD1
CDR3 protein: CASISGTGAGGYTEAFF
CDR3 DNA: TGTGCCAGCATCTCAGGGACAGGGGCCGGTGGGTACACTGAAGCTTTCTTT

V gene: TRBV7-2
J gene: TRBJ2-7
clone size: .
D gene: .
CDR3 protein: CASSYFRGEYEQYF
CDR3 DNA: TGTGCCAGCAGCTATTTCAGGGGGGAATACGAGCAGTACTTC

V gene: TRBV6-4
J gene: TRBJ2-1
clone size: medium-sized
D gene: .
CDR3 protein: CASSDSAGSYNEQFF
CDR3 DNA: TGTGCCAGCAGTGACTCAGCGGGCTCCTACAATGAGCAGTTCTTC

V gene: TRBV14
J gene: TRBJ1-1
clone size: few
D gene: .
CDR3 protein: CASSQDMGIEAFF
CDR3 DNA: TGTGCCAGCAGCCAAGATATGGGCATTGAAGCTTTCTTT

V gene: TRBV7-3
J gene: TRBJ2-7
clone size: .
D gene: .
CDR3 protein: CASSLRGAPPYEQYF
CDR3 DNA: TGTGCCAGCAGCTTAAGAGGAGCGCCCCCCTACGAGCAGTACTTC

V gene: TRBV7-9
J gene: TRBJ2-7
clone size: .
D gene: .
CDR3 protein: CASSAPRSHEQYF
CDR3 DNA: TGTGCCAGCAGCGCTCCACGGAGCCACGAGCAGTACTTC

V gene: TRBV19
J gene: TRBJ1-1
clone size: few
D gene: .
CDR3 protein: CASSSLGAREAFF
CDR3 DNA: TGTGCCAGTAGCTCGCTAGGGGCTAGGGAAGCTTTCTTT

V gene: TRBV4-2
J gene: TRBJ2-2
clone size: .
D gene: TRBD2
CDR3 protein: CASSHSSGANTGELFF
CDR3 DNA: TGTGCCAGCAGCCACTCCAGCGGGGCGAACACCGGGGAGCTGTTTTTT

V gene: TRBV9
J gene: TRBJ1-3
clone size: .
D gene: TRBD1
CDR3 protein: CASSVEDRAGNTIYF
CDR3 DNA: TGTGCCAGCAGCGTAGAGGACAGGGCTGGAAACACCATATATTTT

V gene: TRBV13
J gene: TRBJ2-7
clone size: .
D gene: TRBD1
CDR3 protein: CASSSSGDRGWASEQYF
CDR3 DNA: TGTGCCAGCAGTTCCAGCGGGGACAGGGGTTGGGCATCCGAGCAGTACTTC

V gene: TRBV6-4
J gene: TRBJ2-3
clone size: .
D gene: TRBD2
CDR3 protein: CASSDGLAGGTDTQYF
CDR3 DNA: TGTGCCAGCAGTGACGGACTAGCGGGGGGAACAGATACGCAGTATTTT

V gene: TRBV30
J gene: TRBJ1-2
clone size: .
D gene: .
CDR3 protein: CAWSSGGTETNYGYTF
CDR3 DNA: TGTGCCTGGAGTAGCGGGGGAACGGAAACTAACTATGGCTACACCTTC

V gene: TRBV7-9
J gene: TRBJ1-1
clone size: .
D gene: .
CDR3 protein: CASSLGGAEAFF
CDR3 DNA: TGTGCCAGCAGCCTGGGGGGGGCAGAGGCTTTCTTT

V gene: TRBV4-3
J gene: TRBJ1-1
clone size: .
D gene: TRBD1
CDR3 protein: CASSQDPRGPIEAFF
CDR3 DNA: TGCGCCAGCAGCCAAGATCCCAGGGGGCCAATTGAAGCTTTCTTT

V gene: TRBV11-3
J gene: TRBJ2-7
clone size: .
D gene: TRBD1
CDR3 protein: CASSFTGAYEQYF
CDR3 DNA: TGTGCCAGCAGCTTTACAGGGGCCTACGAGCAGTACTTC

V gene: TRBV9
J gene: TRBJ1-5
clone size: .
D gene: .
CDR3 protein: CASSVGGGPGQPQHF
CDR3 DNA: TGTGCCAGCAGCGTAGGGGGGGGGCCAGGGCAGCCCCAGCATTTT

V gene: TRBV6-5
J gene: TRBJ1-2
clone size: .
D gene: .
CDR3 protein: CASWTAVNYGYTF
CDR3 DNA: TGTGCCAGCTGGACAGCGGTTAACTATGGCTACACCTTC

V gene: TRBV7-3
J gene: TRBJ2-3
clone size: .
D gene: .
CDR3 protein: CASSLSRGSYSTDTQYF
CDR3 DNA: TGTGCCAGCAGCTTAAGTCGCGGGTCCTACAGCACAGATACGCAGTATTTT

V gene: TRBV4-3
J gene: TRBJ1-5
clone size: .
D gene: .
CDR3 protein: CASSQEFISIYPQHF
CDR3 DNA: TGCGCCAGCAGCCAAGAATTTATTTCTATATACCCCCAGCATTTT

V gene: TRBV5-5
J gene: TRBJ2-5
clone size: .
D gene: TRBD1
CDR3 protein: CASSRDRRQETQYF
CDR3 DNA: TGTGCCAGCAGCCGGGACAGACGTCAAGAGACCCAGTACTTC

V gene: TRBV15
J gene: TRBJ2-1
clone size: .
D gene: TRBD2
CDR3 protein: CATSSGLAGLEQFF
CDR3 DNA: TGTGCCACCAGCAGCGGACTAGCGGGGCTTGAGCAGTTCTTC